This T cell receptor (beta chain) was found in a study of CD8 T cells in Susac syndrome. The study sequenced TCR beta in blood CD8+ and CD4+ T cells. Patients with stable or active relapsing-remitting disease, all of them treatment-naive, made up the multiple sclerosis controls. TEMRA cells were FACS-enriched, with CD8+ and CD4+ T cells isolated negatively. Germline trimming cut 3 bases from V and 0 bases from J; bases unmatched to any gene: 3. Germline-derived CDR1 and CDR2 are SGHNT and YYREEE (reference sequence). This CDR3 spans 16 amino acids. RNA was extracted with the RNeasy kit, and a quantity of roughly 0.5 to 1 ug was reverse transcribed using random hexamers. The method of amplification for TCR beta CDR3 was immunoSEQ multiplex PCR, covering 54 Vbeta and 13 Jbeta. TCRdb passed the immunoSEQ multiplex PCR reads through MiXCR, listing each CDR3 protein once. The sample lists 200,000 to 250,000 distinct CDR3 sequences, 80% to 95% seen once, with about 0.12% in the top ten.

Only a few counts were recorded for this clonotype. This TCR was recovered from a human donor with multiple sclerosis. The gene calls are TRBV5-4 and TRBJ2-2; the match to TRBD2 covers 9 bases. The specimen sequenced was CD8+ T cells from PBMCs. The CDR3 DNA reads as TGTGCCAGCAGCTCCCGACTAGCGGCGAACACCGGGGAGCTGTTTTTT. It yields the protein CASSSRLAANTGELFF.